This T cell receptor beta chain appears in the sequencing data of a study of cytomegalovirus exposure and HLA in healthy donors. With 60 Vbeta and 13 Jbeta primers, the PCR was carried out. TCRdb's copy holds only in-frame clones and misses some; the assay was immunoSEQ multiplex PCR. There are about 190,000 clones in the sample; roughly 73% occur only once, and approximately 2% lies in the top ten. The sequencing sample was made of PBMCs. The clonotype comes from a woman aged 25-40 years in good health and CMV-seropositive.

The CDR3, as DNA: TGTGCCAGCAGCTCTTCGACAGGGAAGACAGATACGCAGTATTTT. The encoded protein is CASSSSTGKTDTQYF. The chain uses TRBV7-2 and TRBJ2-3, with 7 bases aligning to TRBD1. CDR3 length: 15 residues. V gave up 4 bases and J gave up 3 bases; unmatched junction bases: 7. Germline V gene data show CDR1 as SGHTA and CDR2 as FQGNSA.